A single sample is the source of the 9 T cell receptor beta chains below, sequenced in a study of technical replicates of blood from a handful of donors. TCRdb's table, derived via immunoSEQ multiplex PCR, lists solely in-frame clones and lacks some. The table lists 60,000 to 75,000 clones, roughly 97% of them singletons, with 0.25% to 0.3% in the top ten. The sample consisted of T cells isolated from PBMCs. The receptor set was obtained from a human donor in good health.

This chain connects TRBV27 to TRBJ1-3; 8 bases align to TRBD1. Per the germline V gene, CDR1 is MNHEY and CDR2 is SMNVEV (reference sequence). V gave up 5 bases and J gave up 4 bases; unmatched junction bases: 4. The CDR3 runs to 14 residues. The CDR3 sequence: CASSQTGDGNTIYF. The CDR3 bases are TGTGCCAGCAGTCAGACAGGGGACGGAAACACCATATATTTT.

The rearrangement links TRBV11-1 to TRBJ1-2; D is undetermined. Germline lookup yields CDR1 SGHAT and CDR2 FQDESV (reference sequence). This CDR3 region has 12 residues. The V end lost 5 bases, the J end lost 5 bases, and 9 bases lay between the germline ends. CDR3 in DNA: TGTGCCAGCAGCCGCGACTCTTATGGCTACACCTTC. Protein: CASSRDSYGYTF.

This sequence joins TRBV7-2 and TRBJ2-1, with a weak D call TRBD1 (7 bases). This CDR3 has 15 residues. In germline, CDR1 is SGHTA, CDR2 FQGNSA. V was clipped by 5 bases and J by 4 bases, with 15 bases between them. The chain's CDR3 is CASSQEGARYNEQFF. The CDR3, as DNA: TGTGCCAGCAGCCAGGAGGGGGCGCGATACAATGAGCAGTTCTTC.

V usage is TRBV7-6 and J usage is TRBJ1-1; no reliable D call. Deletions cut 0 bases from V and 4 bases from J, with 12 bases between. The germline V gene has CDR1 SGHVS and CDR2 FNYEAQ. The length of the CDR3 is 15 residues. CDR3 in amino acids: CASSLAGSRVTEAFF. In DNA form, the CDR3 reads TGTGCCAGCAGCTTAGCAGGGAGCCGTGTCACTGAAGCTTTCTTT.

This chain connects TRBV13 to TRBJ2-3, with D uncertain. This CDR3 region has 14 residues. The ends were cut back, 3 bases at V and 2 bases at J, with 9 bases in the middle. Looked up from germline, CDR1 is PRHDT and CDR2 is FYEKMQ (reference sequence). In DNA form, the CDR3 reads TGTGCCAGCAGCTTCGACATTACCACAGATACGCAGTATTTT. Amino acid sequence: CASSFDITTDTQYF.

The CDR3 sequence: CATSKVKPGLATDTQYF. CDR3 nucleotides: TGTGCCACCAGCAAAGTGAAGCCGGGACTAGCCACAGATACGCAGTATTTT. V usage is TRBV15 and J usage is TRBJ2-3, with 9 nucleotides matching TRBD2. Germline V gene lookup returns CDR1 LNHNV and CDR2 YYDKDF (reference sequence). Trimming removed 4 bases from V and 2 bases from J; junction bases left unmatched: 10. The CDR3 runs to 17 residues.

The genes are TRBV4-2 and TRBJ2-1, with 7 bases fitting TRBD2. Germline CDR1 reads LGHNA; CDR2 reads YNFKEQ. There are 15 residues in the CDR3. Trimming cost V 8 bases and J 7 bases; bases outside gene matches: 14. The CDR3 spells CASASRDYVSNEQFF. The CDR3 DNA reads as TGTGCCAGCGCATCCCGGGACTACGTCTCGAATGAGCAGTTCTTC.

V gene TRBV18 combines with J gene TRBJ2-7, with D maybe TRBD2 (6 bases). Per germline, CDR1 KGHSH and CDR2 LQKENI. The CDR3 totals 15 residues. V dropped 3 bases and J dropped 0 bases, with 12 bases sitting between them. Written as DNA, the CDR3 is TGTGCCAGCTCACCCCTAGACGGGAGCTCCTACGAGCAGTACTTC. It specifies CASSPLDGSSYEQYF.

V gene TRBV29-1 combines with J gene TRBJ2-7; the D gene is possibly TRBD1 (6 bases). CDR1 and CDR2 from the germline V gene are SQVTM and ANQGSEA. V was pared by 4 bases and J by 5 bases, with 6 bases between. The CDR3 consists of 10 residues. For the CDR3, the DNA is TGCAGCGTTGGGGGGCACGAGCAGTACTTC. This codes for CSVGGHEQYF.